Listed below are T cell receptor beta chains from one sample, sequenced in a study of shared clonotypes between healthy human individuals. Here immunoSEQ multiplex PCR was the method, and the copy in TCRdb shows in-frame clones only, minus some. The sample carries hundreds of thousands of clones, around 73% recorded once. Material: memory CD4+ T cells sorted from blood. The receptors originated from a woman aged 30 to 39 in good health. Each CDR3 is given with its conserved first and last residue. A D gene is named only where the DNA matches it firmly. Some rows have no size entry. The others give once, few or many, or a class for an expanded clone.

size: NA; J: TRBJ1-2; D: TRBD1; V: TRBV29-1; CDR3: CSVRREGAVGGYTF; DNA: TGCAGCGTCCGACGGGAGGGGGCGGTCGGTGGCTACACCTTC
size: NA; J: TRBJ1-2; D: NA; V: TRBV7-9; CDR3: CASSLAEAAGYTF; DNA: TGTGCCAGCAGCTTAGCGGAGGCTGCCGGCTACACCTTC
size: NA; J: TRBJ2-7; D: TRBD2; V: TRBV18; CDR3: CASSPAPSLAGYYEQYF; DNA: TGTGCCAGCTCACCGGCCCCCTCACTAGCGGGATACTACGAGCAGTACTTC
size: NA; J: TRBJ2-5; D: TRBD2; V: TRBV5-1; CDR3: CASSRTSGRGQETQYF; DNA: TGCGCCAGCAGCAGGACTAGCGGGAGGGGACAAGAGACCCAGTACTTC
size: once; J: TRBJ2-7; D: NA; V: TRBV11-3; CDR3: CASSLGGGGSYEQYF; DNA: TGTGCCAGCAGCTTAGGCGGAGGGGGCTCCTACGAGCAGTACTTC
size: NA; J: TRBJ2-3; D: NA; V: TRBV11-2; CDR3: CASSYSGPTDTQYF; DNA: TGTGCCAGCAGCTATAGCGGCCCCACAGATACGCAGTATTTT
size: NA; J: TRBJ2-3; D: NA; V: TRBV6-6; CDR3: CASNRVGVGTDTQYF; DNA: TGTGCCAGCAACCGAGTGGGAGTGGGCACAGATACGCAGTATTTT
size: many; J: TRBJ2-5; D: NA; V: TRBV20-1; CDR3: CSATHKTQYF; DNA: TGCAGTGCGACTCATAAAACCCAGTACTTC
size: few; J: TRBJ2-7; D: TRBD2; V: TRBV6-5; CDR3: CASRGTSLGEQYF; DNA: TGTGCCAGCAGAGGGACTAGCTTGGGCGAGCAGTACTTC
size: NA; J: TRBJ1-1; D: TRBD1; V: TRBV7-3; CDR3: CASSPLDRGIGAFF; DNA: TGTGCCAGCAGCCCCCTGGACAGGGGGATAGGAGCTTTCTTT
size: NA; J: TRBJ2-4; D: NA; V: TRBV11-2; CDR3: CASSLDQQGFGKNIQYF; DNA: TGTGCCAGCAGCTTAGATCAGCAGGGGTTCGGCAAAAACATTCAGTACTTC
size: NA; J: TRBJ1-2; D: TRBD1; V: TRBV25-1; CDR3: CASSQGTVPTDGYTF; DNA: TGTGCCAGCAGTCAAGGGACAGTCCCTACGGATGGCTACACCTTC
size: NA; J: TRBJ2-7; D: TRBD2; V: TRBV4-2; CDR3: CASSQEASGMGAEQYF; DNA: TGTGCCAGCAGCCAAGAGGCTAGCGGGATGGGCGCCGAGCAGTACTTC
size: NA; J: TRBJ2-5; D: NA; V: TRBV21-1; CDR3: CASSNRRGNKETQYF; DNA: TGTGCCAGCAGCAATCGGAGGGGAAACAAGGAGACCCAGTACTTC
size: NA; J: TRBJ1-2; D: TRBD1; V: TRBV18; CDR3: CASSQQGNGYTF; DNA: TGTGCCAGCTCACAACAGGGGAATGGCTACACCTTC
size: NA; J: TRBJ1-2; D: NA; V: TRBV30; CDR3: CAELGPSGYTF; DNA: TGTGCCGAGCTCGGGCCAAGCGGCTACACCTTC
size: NA; J: TRBJ2-7; D: NA; V: TRBV5-8; CDR3: CASSFYVGQSYEQYF; DNA: TGTGCCAGCAGCTTTTATGTCGGACAGTCCTACGAGCAGTACTTC
size: NA; J: TRBJ1-1; D: NA; V: TRBV29-1; CDR3: CSVEGLGGLIMNTEAFF; DNA: TGCAGCGTTGAGGGCCTTGGGGGGCTAATCATGAACACTGAAGCTTTCTTT
size: NA; J: TRBJ2-7; D: TRBD2; V: TRBV29-1; CDR3: CSVRPSGIGEQYF; DNA: TGCAGCGTTAGGCCAAGCGGGATCGGCGAGCAGTACTTC
size: NA; J: TRBJ1-5; D: TRBD1; V: TRBV5-1; CDR3: CASSQGDGTRHF; DNA: TGCGCCAGCAGCCAGGGGGACGGGACGCGGCATTTT
size: NA; J: TRBJ2-2; D: NA; V: TRBV11-3; CDR3: CASSLLGLGGELFF; DNA: TGTGCCAGCAGCTTACTGGGGCTGGGCGGGGAGCTGTTTTTT
size: NA; J: TRBJ1-2; D: NA; V: TRBV25-1; CDR3: CASSPNRAGGYGYTF; DNA: TGTGCCAGCAGCCCAAACCGTGCGGGCGGCTATGGCTACACCTTC